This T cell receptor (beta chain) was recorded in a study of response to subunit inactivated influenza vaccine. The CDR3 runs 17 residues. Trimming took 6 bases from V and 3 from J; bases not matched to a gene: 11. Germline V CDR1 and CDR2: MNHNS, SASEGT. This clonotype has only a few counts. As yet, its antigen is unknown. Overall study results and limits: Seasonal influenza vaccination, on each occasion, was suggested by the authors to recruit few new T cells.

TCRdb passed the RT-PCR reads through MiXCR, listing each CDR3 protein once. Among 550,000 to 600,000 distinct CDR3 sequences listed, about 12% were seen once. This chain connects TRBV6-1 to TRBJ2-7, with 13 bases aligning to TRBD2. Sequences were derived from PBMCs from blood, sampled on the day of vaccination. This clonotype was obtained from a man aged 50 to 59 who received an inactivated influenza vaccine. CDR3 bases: TGTGCCAGCAGCACAACCGGGACTAGCGGGATTATCTACGAGCAGTACTTC. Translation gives CASSTTGTSGIIYEQYF.